Shown below are 15 T cell receptor beta chains from a single sample sequenced in a study of T cells in Graves' hyperthyroidism and ophthalmopathy. The source material, RNA transcripts, was used to amplify TCR beta CDR3 regions. The TCR CDR3 first-round RT-PCR relied on the HTBI primer set. TCRdb re-called the multiplex PCR reads through MiXCR, storing one row per CDR3 protein. Here the sample spans 550,000 to 850,000 distinct CDR3 sequences, approximately 18% being singletons. The sample consisted of blood. The receptors shown here come from a woman between 50 and 59 years old with Graves' hyperthyroidism that later progressed to Graves' ophthalmopathy.

The table lists this clonotype with a few counts. This chain uses TRBV5-6 with TRBJ1-4, with a tentative D call TRBD1 (5 bases). The CDR3 length is 14 residues. Trimming cost V 3 bases and J 8 bases, with 14 bases left between them. From germline, CDR1 is SGHDT and CDR2 YYEEEE. Here the CDR3 DNA reads TGTGCCAGCAGCTCCCGCCTGGGGGGAGAAAAACTGTTTTTT. This sequence encodes CASSSRLGGEKLFF. The full variable domain, in which reference TRBV5-6 and TRBJ1-4 provide the parts outside the CDR3, is DAGVTQSPTHLIKTRGQQVTLRCSPKSGHDTVSWYQQALGQGPQFIFQYYEEEERQRGNFPDRFSGHQFPNYSSELNVNALLLGDSALYLCASSSRLGGEKLFFGSGTQLSVL.

This clonotype was counted a few times. A much larger clone differs from this one at a single base, so this may be a read error. The chain carries TRBV2 and TRBJ2-1; possibly TRBD1 or TRBD2 for D (5 bases each). Deletions cut 9 bases from V and 11 bases from J, with 23 bases between. The CDR3 spans 14 residues. Germline V CDR1 and CDR2: SNHLY, FYNNEI. Here the CDR3 DNA reads TGTGCCAGTGAGGGGTATACAATGATTTCACAGCAGTTCTTC. Amino acids: CASEGYTMISQQFF.

This clonotype occurred many times. The rearrangement uses TRBV6-2 or TRBV6-3 and TRBJ2-3; D perhaps matches TRBD1 (5 bases). V was cut by 5 bases and J by 1 base, with 16 bases left in between. The CDR3 is 16 residues long. Per germline, CDR1 MNHEY and CDR2 SVGEGT. In DNA, the CDR3 is TGTGCCAGCAGTCCTAACAGGCCATACCGCACAGATACGCAGTATTTT. Amino acids: CASSPNRPYRTDTQYF.

This clonotype was picked up many times. The V call is TRBV20-1, the J call TRBJ2-1; 11 nucleotides agree with TRBD2. Trimming cost V 5 bases and J 0 bases; bases outside gene matches: 3. The CDR3 sequence is 15 residues long. Germline assignment: CDR1 DFQATT and CDR2 SNEGSKA (reference sequence). CDR3: CSAGTSGVSYNEQFF. The CDR3 nucleotides read TGCAGTGCTGGGACTAGCGGCGTCTCCTACAATGAGCAGTTCTTC.

This clonotype was detected ten times or more. The J gene is TRBJ1-1, the V gene TRBV5-1, with TRBD1 identical over 8 bases. Germline trimming cut 1 base from V and 7 bases from J; bases unmatched to any gene: 6. The CDR3 is 14 amino acids. Germline-derived CDR1 and CDR2 are SGHRS and YFSETQ. The CDR3 DNA sequence: TGCGCCAGCAGCTTGCACAGGGGGTTAGGTGAAGCTTTCTTT. Translation gives CASSLHRGLGEAFF.

Note on this clonotype: This may stem from a read error, because a much larger clone lies one nucleotide away. The J gene is TRBJ2-7, the V gene TRBV30; D possibly corresponds to TRBD1 (6 bases). V was shortened by 0 bases and J by 6 bases, with 12 bases between the two germline ends. The germline V gene has CDR1 GTSNPN and CDR2 SVGIG (reference sequence). CDR3 length: 13 residues. The DNA for the CDR3 is TGTGCCTGGAGTGTACTGGGGGCCCTCGAGCAGTACTTC. Translation: CAWSVLGALEQYF.

The sample holds a few counts of this clonotype. The gene calls are TRBV24-1 and TRBJ2-5, with TRBD1 matching over 8 bases. The trim removed 4 bases at V and 2 bases at J, leaving 5 bases unmatched. Germline CDR1 reads KGHDR; CDR2 reads SFDVKD. The CDR3 runs 15 residues. The DNA of the CDR3 is TGTGCCACCAGTGACCTGTGGACAGGGCAAGAGACCCAGTACTTC. Its translation: CATSDLWTGQETQYF.

This clonotype was detected only a few times. The V and J genes are TRBV20-1 and TRBJ1-2; tentatively, D is TRBD1 (5 bases). This CDR3 has 13 residues. Trimming removed 3 bases from V and 4 bases from J, with 12 bases in between. Germline assignment: CDR1 DFQATT and CDR2 SNEGSKA (reference sequence). The CDR3 nucleotides read TGCAGTGCTAGTAAGGGACCCTCCTATGGCTACACCTTC. The encoded protein is CSASKGPSYGYTF.

The chain employs TRBV24-1 and TRBJ2-5; D might be TRBD1 (6 bases). The CDR3 length is 13 residues. The V end was cut by 5 bases, the J end by 5 bases, with 11 bases between. CDR1 and CDR2 (germline): KGHDR, SFDVKD. The CDR3, as DNA: TGTGCCACCAGTGGGGGGCCCGCCGAGACCCAGTACTTC. Translated, it gives CATSGGPAETQYF.

The chain has TRBV3-1 and TRBJ1-5; tentative D call: TRBD1 (5 bases). Germline assignment: CDR1 LGHDT and CDR2 YNNKEL (reference sequence). The length of the CDR3 is 16 residues. V gave up 1 base and J gave up 6 bases, with 16 bases separating them. Here the CDR3 DNA reads TGTGCCAGCAGCCAAGGTCCGGGGACCGCCGGTCAGCCCCAGCATTTT. It encodes CASSQGPGTAGQPQHF.

Concerning this clonotype itself: Without the conserved terminal phenylalanine or tryptophan, this CDR3 likely stems from a read error. This sequence joins TRBV12-3 or TRBV12-4 and TRBJ2-3; TRBD1 might be the D (5 bases). The CDR3 runs 12 residues. Trimming took 10 bases from V and 6 from J, leaving 14 bases between them. DNA for the CDR3: TGTGCCACCGCAATCCAGGGCGATACGCAGTATTCT. Translation: CATAIQGDTQYS.

This clonotype was counted between two and nine times. V is TRBV6-6 and J is TRBJ1-1; D may be TRBD1 (5 bases). The length of the CDR3 is 14 residues. V was pared by 0 bases and J by 3 bases, with 8 bases between. Germline V lookup: CDR1 MNHNY, CDR2 SVGAGI (reference sequence). CDR3 amino acids: CASSYSGDDTEAFF. As DNA, the CDR3 is TGTGCCAGCAGTTACTCGGGGGATGACACTGAAGCTTTCTTT.

V gene TRBV7-9 combines with J gene TRBJ2-1; 9 nucleotides match TRBD2. The germline V gene has CDR1 SEHNR and CDR2 FQNEAQ (reference sequence). The CDR3 consists of 16 residues. With 2 bases clipped from V and 6 bases from J, the junction kept 8 bases outside the gene matches. The CDR3 is CASSLQGLAYVNEQFF. The CDR3 DNA is TGTGCCAGCAGCTTACAGGGACTAGCTTATGTCAATGAGCAGTTCTTC.

This clonotype has only a few counts. This chain connects TRBV6-2 or TRBV6-3 to TRBJ1-5; the D gene is possibly TRBD1 (6 bases). CDR1 and CDR2 from the germline V gene are MNHEY and SVGEGT. The CDR3 loop spans 15 amino acids. Deletions cut 2 bases from V and 9 bases from J, with 17 bases between. The CDR3 protein is CASSYPDRLGGPQHF. CDR3 coding DNA: TGTGCCAGCAGTTACCCCGACAGGCTGGGTGGGCCCCAGCATTTT.

CDR3 bases: TGTGCCAGCAGCGCGATTAGGGCTGAGCAGTTCTTC. This translates into CASSAIRAEQFF. The rearrangement uses TRBV7-8 and TRBJ2-1; no clear D gene. Germline lookup yields CDR1 SGHVS and CDR2 FQNEAQ. The CDR3 totals 12 residues. V lost 5 bases, J lost 9 bases, and 11 bases lay in between.